This entry concerns a single T cell receptor beta chain. The sample originates from a study of blood T cell repertoires in COVID-19. Overall study: Samples of COVID-19 (acute and convalescent) were obtained from the United States, Italy and Spain. The cDNA or gDNA used as material had been derived from T cells, B-cell-depleted T cells, or PBMCs.

Clones were read by immunoSEQ multiplex PCR, and TCRdb kept only the in-frame ones, dropping some. In the table there are about 230,000 clones, around 84% of which are singletons. CDR3 size: 15 residues. The V gene lost 5 bases and the J gene lost 3 bases, with 16 bases spanning the gap. Per the germline V gene, CDR1 is LNHDA and CDR2 is SQIVND (reference sequence). The gene calls are TRBV19 and TRBJ1-1; D is unresolved. The clonotype was recovered from a man aged 40-49 years who had recovered from COVID-19. Material: peripheral blood. CDR3 amino acids: CASSRTHAGDTEAFF. The CDR3 DNA follows: TGTGCCAGTAGTCGGACCCACGCGGGAGACACTGAAGCTTTCTTT. The variable domain in full, with the rest retrieved from reference TRBV19 and TRBJ1-1, is DGGITQSPKYLFRKEGQNVTLSCEQNLNHDAMYWYRQDPGQGLRLIYYSQIVNDFQKGDIAEGYSVSREKKESFPLTVTSAQKNPTAFYLCASSRTHAGDTEAFFGQGTRLTVV.